This is a list of T cell receptor beta chains from one sample in a study of T cells expressing NK-cell markers. Following a re-call of the 5' RACE reads, TCRdb has one entry per CDR3 protein and lacks DNA. The sample table sets out 200,000 to 300,000 distinct CDR3 sequences. Material for sequencing was blood T cells: a sorted CD56 or NKG2C T cell subset, CD4+ or CD8+ T cells, or bulk PBMC T cells (not recorded which). The receptors here all came from a woman between 18 and 75 years old in good health. Each CDR3 is given with its conserved first and last residue. Each record gives: J gene, V gene, CDR3 protein.

>TRBJ1-4|TRBV5-1
CASSPVGGEKLFF
>TRBJ2-7|TRBV20-1
CSAIPGGYEQYF
>TRBJ2-4|TRBV2
CASRKGLSLRDIQYF
>TRBJ2-1|TRBV19
CASSIDAPTWGYNEQFF
>TRBJ1-6|TRBV6-5
CASSYTYEALHF
>TRBJ2-3|TRBV5-1
CASSFAGGPVGDTQYF
>TRBJ2-5|TRBV7-2
CASSPPNAYQETQYF
>TRBJ2-1|TRBV7-2
CASSLVWRDNEQFF
>TRBJ2-1|TRBV20-1
CSARAWQAPRNEQFF
>TRBJ2-7|TRBV6-2/TRBV6-3
CASSLDHRYYEQYF
>TRBJ2-2|TRBV12-3/TRBV12-4
CASTRRGAGELFF
>TRBJ1-2|TRBV12-3/TRBV12-4
CASSPDTGAGYGYTF
>TRBJ1-1|TRBV2
CASSEAGDLQGGTEAFF
>TRBJ2-3|TRBV7-2
CASSLAPSGGDTQYF
>TRBJ2-1|TRBV5-4
CASSLASGVYNEQFF
>TRBJ2-2|TRBV7-2
CASSNLQGAGELFF
>TRBJ1-2|TRBV29-1
CSVGANDGYTF
>TRBJ2-5|TRBV28
CASSWTGGPQETQYF
>TRBJ2-3|TRBV6-5
CASSKREGTQYF
>TRBJ2-7|TRBV20-1
CSANTLTGVRDEQYF
>TRBJ2-2|TRBV20-1
CSARDRGNSAGELFF
>TRBJ2-1|TRBV20-1
CSAYGGGGNEQFF
>TRBJ2-7|TRBV18
CASSPRQDSYEQYF
>TRBJ1-2|TRBV12-3/TRBV12-4
CASRAPGGYTF
>TRBJ1-2|TRBV5-5
CASSLEVGGYGYTF
>TRBJ1-1|TRBV5-4
CASSSAFQGKNTEAFF
>TRBJ2-6|TRBV7-2
CASREVQGSGANVLTF
>TRBJ2-3|TRBV25-1
CASNPDRHLDTQYF
>TRBJ1-1|TRBV9
CASSVAPGGGTEAFF
>TRBJ1-2|TRBV6-1
CASSPTEFYGYTF
>TRBJ2-3|TRBV29-1
CSVLLLGDGTQYF
>TRBJ2-6|TRBV4-2
CASSQGLTGANVLTF
>TRBJ2-2|TRBV5-4
CASSPWDTGELFF
>TRBJ2-2|TRBV11-2
CASSPGTWDTGELFF
>TRBJ1-2|TRBV7-9
CASSLNVDGYTF
>TRBJ1-1|TRBV14
CASSQGAWGNTEAFF
>TRBJ2-1|TRBV20-1
CSAKSTSGGTYNEQFF
>TRBJ2-2|TRBV20-1
CSARDRAGTGELFF
>TRBJ2-4|TRBV20-1
CSAPPPGTAAKNIQYF
>TRBJ2-3|TRBV29-1
CSVGQRDRASNTQYF
>TRBJ2-6|TRBV28
CASRTGGAGANVLTF
>TRBJ2-5|TRBV6-6
CAIQTSPRETQYF
>TRBJ1-1|TRBV18
CASSPPGDMNTEAFF
>TRBJ2-1|TRBV7-9
CASSFTGTYYNEQFF
>TRBJ1-2|TRBV6-1
CASRRAGSNYGYTF
>TRBJ1-2|TRBV20-1
CSAQNYDRANNYGYTF
>TRBJ1-1|TRBV5-1
CASSLDGAGNTEAFF
>TRBJ2-1|TRBV4-3
CASSQGWERESQFF
>TRBJ2-2|TRBV7-8
CASSLSGRELFF
>TRBJ1-1|TRBV5-1
CASSQPQPGNTEAFF
>TRBJ1-1|TRBV20-1
CSARDTGAGTEAFF
>TRBJ2-7|TRBV7-2
CASSLWTSGRAYEQYF
>TRBJ2-1|TRBV7-7
CASSPQQGNNEQFF
>TRBJ1-1|TRBV12-3/TRBV12-4
CASSFEWETEAFF
>TRBJ1-2|TRBV21-1
CASSMGGGGYTF
>TRBJ1-2|TRBV24-1
CATSDSTRPDGYTF
>TRBJ2-5|TRBV9
CASSPRSTGAETQYF
>TRBJ2-1|TRBV4-2
CASSPTVGGNNEQFF
>TRBJ2-7|TRBV28
CASRLGTHLVEQYF
>TRBJ2-5|TRBV7-2
CASSYGQGGETQYF